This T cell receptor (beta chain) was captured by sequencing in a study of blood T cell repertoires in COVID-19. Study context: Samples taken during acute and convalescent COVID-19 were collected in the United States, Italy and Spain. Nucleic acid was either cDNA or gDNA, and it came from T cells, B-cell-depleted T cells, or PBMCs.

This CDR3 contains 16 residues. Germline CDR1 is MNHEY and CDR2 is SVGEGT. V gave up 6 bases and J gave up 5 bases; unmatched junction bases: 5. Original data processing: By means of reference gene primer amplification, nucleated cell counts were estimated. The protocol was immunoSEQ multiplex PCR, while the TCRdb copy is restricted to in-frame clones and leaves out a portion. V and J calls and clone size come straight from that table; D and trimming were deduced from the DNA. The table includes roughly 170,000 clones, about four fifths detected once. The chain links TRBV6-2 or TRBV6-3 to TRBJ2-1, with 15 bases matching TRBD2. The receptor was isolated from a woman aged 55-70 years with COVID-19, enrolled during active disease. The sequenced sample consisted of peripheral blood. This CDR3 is CASSRGLAGGNNEQFF. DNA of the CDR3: TGTGCCAGCAGCCGGGGACTAGCGGGGGGAAACAATGAGCAGTTCTTC.